A single sample gave rise to the 2 T cell receptor beta chains below, sequenced in a study of early T cells in non-severe SARS-CoV-2 infection. TCRdb processed the 5' RACE reads anew with MiXCR; each CDR3 protein has one entry. The sample lists over 60,000 distinct CDR3 sequences; about 9.4% were seen once. This specimen consisted of whole blood, obtained at baseline. These TCRs come from an adult who was a healthcare worker with PCR-confirmed SARS-CoV-2 infection or an uninfected control (not recorded which).

This clonotype was picked up many times. The chain links TRBV7-6 to TRBJ1-5; D unclear. The CDR3 spans 14 residues. Germline CDR1 is SGHVS and CDR2 is FNYEAQ. Deletions cut 4 bases from V and 1 base from J, with 8 bases between. CDR3 protein: CASSSGLSNQPQHF. In DNA, the CDR3 is TGTGCCAGCAGCTCCGGACTCAGCAATCAGCCCCAGCATTTT.

The table lists this clonotype with many counts. The chain uses TRBV30 and TRBJ2-4, with TRBD2 identical over 8 bases. From germline, CDR1 is GTSNPN and CDR2 SVGIG (reference sequence). V shed 3 bases, J shed 6 bases, and the junction held 7 bases outside the gene matches. This CDR3 is built from 14 residues. CDR3 nucleotide sequence: TGTGCCTGGAGCCCCGGGGGGGCGAGAAACATTCAGTACTTC. Translating gives CAWSPGGARNIQYF. Drawing the rest from reference TRBV30 and TRBJ2-4, the complete variable domain is SQTIHQWPATLVQPVGSPLSLECTVEGTSNPNLYWYRQAAGRGLQLLFYSVGIGQISSEVPQNLSASRPQDRQFILSSKKLLLSDSGFYLCAWSPGGARNIQYFGAGTRLSVL.